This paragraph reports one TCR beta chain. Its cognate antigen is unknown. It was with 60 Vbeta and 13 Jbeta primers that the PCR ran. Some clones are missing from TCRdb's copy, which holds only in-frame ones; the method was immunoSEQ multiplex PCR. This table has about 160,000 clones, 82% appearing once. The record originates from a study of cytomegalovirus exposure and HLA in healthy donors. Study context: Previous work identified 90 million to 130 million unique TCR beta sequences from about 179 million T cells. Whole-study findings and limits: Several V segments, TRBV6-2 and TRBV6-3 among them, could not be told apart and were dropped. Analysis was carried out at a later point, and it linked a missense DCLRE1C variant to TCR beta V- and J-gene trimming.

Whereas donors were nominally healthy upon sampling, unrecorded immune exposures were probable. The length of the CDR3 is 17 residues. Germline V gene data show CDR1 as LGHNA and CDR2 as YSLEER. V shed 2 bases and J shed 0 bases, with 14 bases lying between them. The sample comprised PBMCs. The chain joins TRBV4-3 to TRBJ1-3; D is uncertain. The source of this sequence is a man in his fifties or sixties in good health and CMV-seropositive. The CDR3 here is CASSQNEFRGSGNTIYF. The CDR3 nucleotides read TGCGCCAGCAGCCAAAACGAATTCAGAGGCTCTGGAAACACCATATATTTT.